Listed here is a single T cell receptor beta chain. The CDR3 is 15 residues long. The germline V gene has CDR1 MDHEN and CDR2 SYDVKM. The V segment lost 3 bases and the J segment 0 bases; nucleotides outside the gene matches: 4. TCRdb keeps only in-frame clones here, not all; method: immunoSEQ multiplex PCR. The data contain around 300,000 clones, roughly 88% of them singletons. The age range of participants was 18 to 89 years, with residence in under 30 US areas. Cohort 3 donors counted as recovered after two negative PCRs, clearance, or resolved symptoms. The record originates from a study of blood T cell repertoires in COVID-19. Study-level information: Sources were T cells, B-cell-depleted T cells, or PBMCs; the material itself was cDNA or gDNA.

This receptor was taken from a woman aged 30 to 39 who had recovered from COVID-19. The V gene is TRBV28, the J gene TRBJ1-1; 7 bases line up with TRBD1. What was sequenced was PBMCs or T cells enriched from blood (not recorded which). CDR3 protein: CASSFRQGVNTEAFF. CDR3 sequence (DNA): TGTGCCAGCAGTTTTCGACAGGGTGTGAACACTGAAGCTTTCTTT.